This TCR beta chain is drawn from a study of blood T cell repertoires in COVID-19. Overall study: The United States, Italy and Spain supplied acute and convalescent COVID-19 samples.

Germline values: CDR1 MNHNY, CDR2 SVGAGI (reference sequence). The CDR3 loop spans 13 amino acids. V was shortened by 7 bases and J by 3 bases, with 12 bases between the two germline ends. Original processing notes: Reference gene primer amplification yielded estimated nucleated cell counts. This table comes from immunoSEQ multiplex PCR, and its TCRdb copy is limited to in-frame clones, with some not included. The DNA was the basis for D and trimming; V, J and clone size are from that table. The table has roughly 480,000 clones, 89% seen once; the top ten hold over 0.7%. Seattle patients were enrolled while actively infected and followed longitudinally.

The chain employs TRBV6-6 and TRBJ1-1, with a weak D call TRBD1 (6 bases). The receptor's source is a man aged 18-30 years with COVID-19, enrolled during active disease. The specimen sequenced was peripheral blood. The CDR3 loop reads CASNPYRDTEAFF. Written as DNA, the CDR3 is TGTGCCAGCAATCCATACAGGGACACTGAAGCTTTCTTT.